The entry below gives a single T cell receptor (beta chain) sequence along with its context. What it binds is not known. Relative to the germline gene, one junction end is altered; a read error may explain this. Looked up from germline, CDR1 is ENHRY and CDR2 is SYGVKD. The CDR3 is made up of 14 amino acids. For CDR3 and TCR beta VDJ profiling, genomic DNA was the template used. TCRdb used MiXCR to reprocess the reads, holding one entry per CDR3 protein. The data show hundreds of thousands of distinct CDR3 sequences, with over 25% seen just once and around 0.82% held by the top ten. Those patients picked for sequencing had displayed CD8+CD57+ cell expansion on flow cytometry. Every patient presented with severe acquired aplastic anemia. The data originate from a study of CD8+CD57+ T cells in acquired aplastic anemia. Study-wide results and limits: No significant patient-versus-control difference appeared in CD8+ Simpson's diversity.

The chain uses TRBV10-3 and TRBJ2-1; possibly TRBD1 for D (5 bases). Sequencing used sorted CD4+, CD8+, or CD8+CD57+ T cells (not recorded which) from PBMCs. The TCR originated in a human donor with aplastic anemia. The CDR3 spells CASSVERGYNEQFF. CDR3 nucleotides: TGTGCCAGCAGTGTAGAAAGGGGATACAATGAGCAGTTCTTC.